The 9 T cell receptor beta chains listed next were all sequenced from one sample in a study of blood T cell repertoires in COVID-19. The protocol was immunoSEQ multiplex PCR, while the TCRdb copy is restricted to in-frame clones and leaves out a portion. The sample has over 200,000 clones, 80% to 90% seen once. Sequenced material: peripheral blood. The receptor source for this set is a man of 80 years or more with acute or convalescent COVID-19.

The gene calls are TRBV3-1 (or the pseudogene TRBV3-2) and TRBJ1-6, with a weak D call TRBD1 (6 bases). The CDR3 runs to 14 residues. V was trimmed by 6 bases and J by 7 bases, leaving 13 bases between them. In germline, CDR1 is LGHDT, CDR2 YNNKEL (reference sequence). The CDR3 DNA is TGTGCCAGCAGTGAGGGGACACCAAATTCACCCCTCCACTTT. Translated: CASSEGTPNSPLHF.

V gene TRBV12-3 or TRBV12-4 combines with J gene TRBJ2-3, with TRBD1 matching over 9 bases. The V and J ends lost 6 bases and 5 bases, in that order; junction bases with no gene match: 3. This CDR3 comprises 13 residues. CDR3 sequence: CASRTGGVDTQYF. The CDR3, as DNA: TGTGCCAGCAGGACAGGGGGAGTAGATACGCAGTATTTT.

V and J are TRBV5-1 and TRBJ2-2; perhaps TRBD1 as D (6 bases). The germline V and J ends were trimmed by 5 bases and 0 bases, with 11 bases remaining between them. This CDR3 has 15 amino acids. Per germline, CDR1 SGHRS and CDR2 YFSETQ. DNA of the CDR3: TGCGCCAGCAGTGGTAGGGGGACGAACACCGGGGAGCTGTTTTTT. As protein: CASSGRGTNTGELFF.

To note about this clone: One end of the junction is discordant with germline, which a read error may explain. The V gene is TRBV28, the J gene TRBJ1-1; no reliable D call. The germline gives CDR1 MDHEN, CDR2 SYDVKM. CDR3 size: 13 residues. In DNA form, the CDR3 reads TGTGCCGGCAGTTCGGGAGGCAACACTGAAGCTTTCTTT. As protein: CAGSSGGNTEAFF.

A note on this clone: One junction end disagrees with the germline gene, perhaps due to a read error. The chain recombines TRBV9 with TRBJ2-2; 7 nucleotides agree with TRBD2. Germline-derived CDR1 and CDR2 are SGDLS and YYNGEE. The CDR3 runs to 14 residues. The CDR3 is CASRAGVNAGELFF. In nucleotides, the CDR3 is TGTGCCAGCAGGGCGGGAGTGAACGCCGGGGAGCTGTTTTTT.

This clone occurred a few times. The genes are TRBV13 and TRBJ2-1; 11 positions match TRBD2. Trimming removed 7 bases from V and 0 bases from J; junction bases left unmatched: 17. The germline gives CDR1 PRHDT, CDR2 FYEKMQ (reference sequence). The CDR3 runs 20 residues. Written as DNA, the CDR3 is TGTGCCAGCACCCCACCTGCAGCTAGCGGGAGGCCGAGCTCCTACAATGAGCAGTTCTTC. Translated: CASTPPAASGRPSSYNEQFF.

This clone was seen a single time. The J gene is TRBJ1-1, the V gene TRBV2, with D perhaps matching TRBD1 (6 bases). The germline CDR1 and CDR2 sequences are SNHLY and FYNNEI. The V end was cut by 6 bases, the J end by 4 bases, with 18 bases between. The CDR3 consists of 15 residues. In DNA form, the CDR3 reads TGTGCCAGCAGAGATATTGCACAGGGAGCCACTGAAGCTTTCTTT. This sequence encodes CASRDIAQGATEAFF.

V is TRBV19 and J is TRBJ1-1; 7 bases map to TRBD1. Germline trimming cut 3 bases from V and 7 bases from J; bases unmatched to any gene: 11. Germline assignment: CDR1 LNHDA and CDR2 SQIVND (reference sequence). The CDR3 extends over 15 amino acids. The CDR3 region is CASSINGVTGSEAFF. CDR3 in DNA: TGTGCCAGTAGTATTAACGGGGTGACAGGGAGTGAAGCTTTCTTT. The variable domain in full, completed from reference TRBV19 and TRBJ1-1, reads DGGITQSPKYLFRKEGQNVTLSCEQNLNHDAMYWYRQDPGQGLRLIYYSQIVNDFQKGDIAEGYSVSREKKESFPLTVTSAQKNPTAFYLCASSINGVTGSEAFFGQGTRLTVV.

This chain connects TRBV2 to TRBJ1-2; TRBD1 matches at 8 bases. V dropped 10 bases and J dropped 3; count of bases not matched to a gene: 4. Germline CDR1 reads SNHLY; CDR2 reads FYNNEI. CDR3 length: 12 residues. CDR3 nucleotides: TGTGCCACTAAGGACAGGGACTATGGCTACACCTTC. This sequence encodes CATKDRDYGYTF. Full variable domain (missing parts from reference TRBV2 and TRBJ1-2): EPEVTQTPSHQVTQMGQEVILRCVPISNHLYFYWYRQILGQKVEFLVSFYNNEISEKSEIFDDQFSVERPDGSNFTLKIRSTKLEDSAMYFCATKDRDYGYTFGSGTRLTVV.